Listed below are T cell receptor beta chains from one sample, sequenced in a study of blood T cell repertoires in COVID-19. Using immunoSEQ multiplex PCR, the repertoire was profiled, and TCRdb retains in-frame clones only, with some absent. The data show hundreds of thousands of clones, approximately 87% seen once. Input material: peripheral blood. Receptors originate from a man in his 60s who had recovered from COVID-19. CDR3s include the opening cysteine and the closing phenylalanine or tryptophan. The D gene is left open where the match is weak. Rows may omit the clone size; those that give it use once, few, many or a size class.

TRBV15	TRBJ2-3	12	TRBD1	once	CATSRDRAGQDF	TGTGCCACCAGCAGAGATCGGGCGGGACAGGATTTT
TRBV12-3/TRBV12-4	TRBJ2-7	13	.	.	CASSGRGNYEQYF	TGTGCCAGCAGCGGCCGGGGTAACTACGAGCAGTACTTC
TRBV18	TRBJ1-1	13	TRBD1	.	CASSPRQGDEAFF	TGTGCCAGCTCACCAAGACAGGGTGATGAAGCTTTCTTT
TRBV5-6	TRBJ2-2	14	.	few	CASSFPGFTGELFF	TGTGCCAGCAGCTTCCCAGGGTTCACCGGGGAGCTGTTTTTT
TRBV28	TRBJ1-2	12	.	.	CASSFSSNGYTF	TGTGCCAGCAGTTTCAGTTCCAATGGCTACACCTTC
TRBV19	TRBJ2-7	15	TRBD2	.	CASTNTGTSSYEQYF	TGTGCCAGTACTAATACTGGGACTAGCAGCTACGAGCAGTACTTC
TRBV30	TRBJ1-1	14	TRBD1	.	CACRGDRANTEAFF	TGTGCCTGCCGCGGAGACAGGGCGAACACTGAAGCTTTCTTT
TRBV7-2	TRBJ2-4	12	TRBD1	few	CASSPGQGFQYF	TGTGCCAGCAGCCCAGGACAGGGTTTTCAGTACTTC
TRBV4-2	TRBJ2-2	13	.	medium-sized	CASSQGRAGELFF	TGTGCCAGCAGCCAGGGCCGTGCCGGGGAGCTGTTTTTT
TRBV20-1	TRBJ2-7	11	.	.	CSAPRAREQYF	TGCAGTGCTCCAAGAGCCCGCGAGCAGTACTTC
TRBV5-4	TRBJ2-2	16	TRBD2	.	CASSSLAGANTGELFF	TGTGCCAGCAGCTCTCTAGCGGGGGCGAACACCGGGGAGCTGTTTTTT
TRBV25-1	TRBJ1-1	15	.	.	CASRSFGGEYTEAFF	TGTGCCAGCAGATCCTTTGGGGGCGAGTATACTGAAGCTTTCTTT
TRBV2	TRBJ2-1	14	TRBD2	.	CASSKLAGFDEQFF	TGTGCCAGCAGTAAACTAGCGGGTTTCGATGAGCAGTTCTTC
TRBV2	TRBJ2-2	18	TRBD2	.	CASSEVRLAGGVTGELFF	TGTGCCAGCAGTGAAGTTAGGCTAGCGGGGGGCGTCACCGGGGAGCTGTTTTTT
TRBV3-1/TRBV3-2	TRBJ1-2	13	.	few	CASSQEGMEADTF	TGTGCCAGCAGCCAAGAAGGGATGGAGGCTGACACCTTC
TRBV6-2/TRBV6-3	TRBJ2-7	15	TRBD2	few	CASSYSTAGGYEQYF	TGTGCCAGCAGTTACTCAACAGCGGGGGGCTACGAGCAGTACTTC
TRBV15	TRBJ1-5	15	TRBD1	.	CATSALGQGDQPQHF	TGTGCCACCAGCGCCTTGGGACAGGGCGATCAGCCCCAGCATTTT
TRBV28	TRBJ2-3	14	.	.	CASIPPGSSDTQYF	TGTGCCAGCATCCCTCCCGGGTCCTCAGATACGCAGTATTTT
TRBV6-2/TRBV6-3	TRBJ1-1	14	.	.	CASSPGLPNTEAFF	TGTGCCAGCAGTCCGGGACTTCCGAACACTGAAGCTTTCTTT
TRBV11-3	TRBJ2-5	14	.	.	CASSYGPPQETQYF	TGTGCCAGCAGCTACGGTCCGCCCCAAGAGACCCAGTACTTC
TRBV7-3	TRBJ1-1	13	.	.	CASSTQGNTEAFF	TGTGCCAGCAGCACACAGGGGAACACTGAAGCTTTCTTT
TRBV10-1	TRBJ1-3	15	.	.	CARVPGHRSGNTIYF	TGCGCCAGAGTACCGGGACACCGCTCTGGAAACACCATATATTTT
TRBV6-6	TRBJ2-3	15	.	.	CASSFGGARADTQYF	TGTGCCAGCAGTTTTGGAGGGGCCAGGGCAGATACGCAGTATTTT
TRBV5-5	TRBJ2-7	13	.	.	CASSSQVTYEQYF	TGTGCCAGCAGCTCACAGGTAACGTACGAGCAGTACTTC
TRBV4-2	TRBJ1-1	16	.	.	CASSPTDRRAPTEAFF	TGTGCCAGCAGCCCGACAGACCGCCGCGCCCCCACTGAAGCTTTCTTT
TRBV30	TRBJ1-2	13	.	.	CAWSPSGLNGYTF	TGTGCCTGGAGTCCCTCAGGGTTAAATGGCTACACCTTC
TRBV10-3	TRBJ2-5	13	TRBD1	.	CAIRQGVGETQYF	TGTGCCATCAGACAGGGGGTGGGGGAGACCCAGTACTTC
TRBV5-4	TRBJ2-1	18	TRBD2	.	CASSLGTSGISSYNEQFF	TGTGCCAGCAGCTTGGGGACTAGCGGTATTAGCTCCTACAATGAGCAGTTCTTC
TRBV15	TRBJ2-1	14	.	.	CATSRGGPGFGQFF	TGTGCCACCAGCAGAGGCGGCCCGGGTTTTGGGCAGTTCTTC
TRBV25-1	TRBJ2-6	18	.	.	CASSRYGVHGSGANVLTF	TGTGCCAGCAGTCGCTATGGAGTCCATGGCTCTGGGGCCAACGTCCTGACTTTC
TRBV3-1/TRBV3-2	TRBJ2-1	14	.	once	CASSQVQGLNEQFF	TGTGCCAGCAGCCAAGTGCAGGGGTTGAATGAGCAGTTCTTC
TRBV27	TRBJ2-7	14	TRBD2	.	CASHSGGRSGEQYF	TGTGCCAGCCACTCGGGAGGCCGAAGTGGAGAGCAGTACTTC
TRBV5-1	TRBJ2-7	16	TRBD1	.	CASSLNPGTGTYEQYF	TGCGCCAGCAGCTTGAACCCCGGGACAGGGACCTACGAGCAGTACTTC
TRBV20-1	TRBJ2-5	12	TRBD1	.	CSASEGARTQYF	TGCAGTGCTAGTGAGGGGGCGAGGACCCAGTACTTC
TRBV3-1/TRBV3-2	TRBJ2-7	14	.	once	CASSQGAHGGGLYF	TGTGCCAGCAGCCAAGGTGCTCATGGGGGGGGCTTGTACTTC
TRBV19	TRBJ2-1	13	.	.	CASSMRANNEQFF	TGTGCCAGTAGTATGAGGGCCAACAATGAGCAGTTCTTC
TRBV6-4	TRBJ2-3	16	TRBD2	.	CASSVGLAGGPDTQYF	TGTGCCAGCAGTGTTGGGCTAGCGGGAGGGCCAGATACGCAGTATTTT
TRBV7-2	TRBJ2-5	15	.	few	CASSLLLGGSETQYF	TGTGCCAGCAGCTTACTTTTGGGGGGATCGGAGACCCAGTACTTC
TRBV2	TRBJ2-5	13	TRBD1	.	CATSGGAGETQYF	TGTGCCACCTCAGGGGGCGCCGGGGAGACCCAGTACTTC